A selection of T cell receptor beta chains follows, all from one sample in a study of T cells in Graves' hyperthyroidism and ophthalmopathy. TCRdb itself ran the multiplex PCR reads through MiXCR, one entry per CDR3 protein. The table has a few hundred thousand distinct CDR3 sequences, 15% to 18% seen once. The sequencing sample was made of blood. Source of these receptors: a woman between 18 and 30 years old with Graves' hyperthyroidism. Each CDR3 is given with its conserved first and last residue. Each record gives: V gene, D gene, J gene, clone size, CDR3 protein, CDR3 DNA. The D gene is left open where the match is weak. Part of the rows lack a size; the others show once, few, many or a class for expanded clones.

>TRBV6-1|.|TRBJ2-5|.
CASMGESQETQYF
TGTGCCAGCATGGGGGAGTCCCAAGAGACCCAGTACTTC
>TRBV2|.|TRBJ2-7|many
CASSTGLAYEQYF
TGTGCCAGCAGTACAGGGTTGGCCTACGAGCAGTACTTC
>TRBV3-1|TRBD2|TRBJ2-1|many
CASRPRDYRYNEQFF
TGTGCCAGCAGGCCCCGGGACTACCGTTACAATGAGCAGTTCTTC
>TRBV20-1|TRBD1|TRBJ2-3|.
CSAEQDRGLNTQYF
TGCAGTGCTGAACAGGACAGGGGTTTGAATACGCAGTATTTT
>TRBV5-1|.|TRBJ2-3|many
CASTPGEAEHTDTQYF
TGCGCCAGCACCCCCGGGGAAGCGGAGCACACAGATACGCAGTATTTT
>TRBV2|TRBD1|TRBJ1-1|many
CASSETFPDRGILSDTEAFF
TGTGCCAGCAGTGAAACCTTCCCGGACAGGGGGATTCTGTCGGACACTGAAGCTTTCTTT
>TRBV5-1|.|TRBJ2-2|few
CASSLGHANTGELFF
TGCGCCAGCAGCTTGGGGCACGCGAACACCGGGGAGCTGTTTTTT
>TRBV19|.|TRBJ1-2|.
CASSIVDGYGYTF
TGTGCCAGTAGTATAGTTGACGGCTATGGCTACACCTTC
>TRBV28|TRBD1|TRBJ1-1|few
CASRTQGAGDTEAFF
TGTGCCAGCAGGACCCAGGGGGCGGGGGACACTGAAGCTTTCTTT
>TRBV4-1|.|TRBJ2-1|.
CASSLSHKGSSYNEQFF
TGCGCCAGCAGCCTCTCCCACAAAGGGAGCTCCTACAATGAGCAGTTCTTC
>TRBV6-6|.|TRBJ1-3|.
CASSYKGSSGNTIYF
TGTGCCAGCAGTTACAAGGGTAGCTCTGGAAACACCATATATTTT
>TRBV19|.|TRBJ1-2|.
CASSVPVGYGYTF
TGTGCCAGTAGCGTACCGGTGGGGTATGGCTACACCTTC
>TRBV20-1|.|TRBJ1-5|few
CSARVGGPNQPQHF
TGCAGTGCTAGAGTCGGGGGTCCCAATCAGCCCCAGCATTTT
>TRBV7-3|.|TRBJ2-3|.
CASSLEGPSSTDTQYF
TGTGCCAGCAGCTTAGAGGGACCCTCTAGCACAGATACGCAGTATTTT
>TRBV2|.|TRBJ1-3|.
CASSPGFSGNTIYF
TGTGCCAGCAGTCCAGGGTTCTCGGGAAACACCATATATTTT
>TRBV5-6|.|TRBJ2-7|few
CASSLVGGAQDEQYF
TGTGCCAGCAGCTTGGTAGGAGGGGCGCAGGACGAGCAGTACTTC
>TRBV12-3/TRBV12-4|.|TRBJ1-1|many
CASSFGGMNTEAFF
TGTGCCAGCAGTTTCGGGGGCATGAACACTGAAGCTTTCTTT
>TRBV28|.|TRBJ2-4|.
CASRTGTPVEIQYF
TGTGCCAGCCGAACCGGGACTCCCGTCGAAATTCAGTACTTC
>TRBV6-5|.|TRBJ1-2|few
CASSYNYRGSDGYTF
TGTGCCAGCAGTTACAATTATCGGGGGAGCGATGGCTACACCTTC
>TRBV5-6|.|TRBJ2-7|.
CASRPPGRNSYEQYF
TGTGCCAGCAGGCCCCCGGGACGGAACTCCTACGAGCAGTACTTC
>TRBV20-1|TRBD1|TRBJ1-5|.
CSVSGQGAFSNQPQHF
TGCAGTGTGTCGGGACAGGGGGCTTTTAGCAATCAGCCCCAGCATTTT
>TRBV2|TRBD1|TRBJ1-2|.
CASRRDRGLGNYGYTF
TGTGCCAGCAGACGCGACAGGGGTCTGGGTAACTATGGCTACACCTTC
>TRBV2|.|TRBJ2-6|few
CASSDWGSGANVLTF
TGTGCCAGCTCTGACTGGGGTTCCGGGGCCAACGTCCTGACTTTC
>TRBV6-2/TRBV6-3|.|TRBJ1-6|few
CASRDNSPLHF
TGTGCCAGCAGGGACAATTCACCCCTCCACTTT
>TRBV2|.|TRBJ1-2|many
CASSEATGSGGYTF
TGTGCCAGCAGTGAGGCTACAGGTTCCGGGGGCTACACCTTC